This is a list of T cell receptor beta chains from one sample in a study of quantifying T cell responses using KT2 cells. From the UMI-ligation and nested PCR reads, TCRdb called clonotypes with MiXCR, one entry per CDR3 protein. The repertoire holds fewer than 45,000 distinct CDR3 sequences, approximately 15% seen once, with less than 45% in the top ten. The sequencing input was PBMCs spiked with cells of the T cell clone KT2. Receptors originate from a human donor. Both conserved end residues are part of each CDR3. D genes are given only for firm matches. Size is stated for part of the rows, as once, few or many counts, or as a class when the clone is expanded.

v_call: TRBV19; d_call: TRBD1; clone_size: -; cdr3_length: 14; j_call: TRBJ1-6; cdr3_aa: CASSTGTANSPLHF; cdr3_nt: TGTGCCAGTAGTACCGGGACAGCTAATTCACCCCTCCACTTT
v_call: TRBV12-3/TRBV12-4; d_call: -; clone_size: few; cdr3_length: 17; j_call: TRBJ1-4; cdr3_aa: CASSLERGPGFNEKLFF; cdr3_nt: TGTGCCAGCAGTTTGGAGCGGGGGCCCGGATTTAATGAAAAACTGTTTTTT
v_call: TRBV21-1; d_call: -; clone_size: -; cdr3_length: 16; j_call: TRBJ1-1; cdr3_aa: CASESGPSVMNTEAFF; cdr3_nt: TGTGCCAGCGAATCAGGTCCTTCCGTCATGAACACTGAAGCTTTCTTT
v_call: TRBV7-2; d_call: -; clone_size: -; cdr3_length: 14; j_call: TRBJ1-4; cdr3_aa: CASSISATNEKLFF; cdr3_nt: TGTGCCAGCAGTATTTCGGCAACTAATGAAAAACTGTTTTTT
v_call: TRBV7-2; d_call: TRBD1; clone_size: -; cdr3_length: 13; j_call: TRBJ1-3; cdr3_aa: CASSSGQGNTIYF; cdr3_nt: TGTGCCAGCAGCTCTGGACAGGGGAACACCATATATTTT
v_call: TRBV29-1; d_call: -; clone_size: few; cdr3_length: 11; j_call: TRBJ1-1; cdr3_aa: CSAGKGTEAFF; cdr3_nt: TGCAGCGCTGGGAAGGGCACTGAAGCTTTCTTT
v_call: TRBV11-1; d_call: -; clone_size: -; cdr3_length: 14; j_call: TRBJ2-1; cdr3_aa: CASSLAGTYNEQFF; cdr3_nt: TGTGCCAGCAGCTTAGCGGGGACCTACAATGAGCAGTTCTTC
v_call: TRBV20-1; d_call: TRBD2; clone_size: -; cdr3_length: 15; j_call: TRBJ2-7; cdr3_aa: CSASGLAGGDYEQYF; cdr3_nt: TGCAGTGCTTCGGGACTAGCGGGAGGCGACTACGAGCAGTACTTC
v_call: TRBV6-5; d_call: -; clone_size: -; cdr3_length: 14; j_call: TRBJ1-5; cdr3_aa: CASRDGGVNQPQHF; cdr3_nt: TGTGCCAGCCGGGACGGTGGGGTCAATCAGCCCCAGCATTTT
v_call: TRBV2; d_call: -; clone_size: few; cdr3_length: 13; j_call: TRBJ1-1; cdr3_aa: CASSERSGTEAFF; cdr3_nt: TGTGCCAGCAGTGAACGGTCGGGGACTGAAGCTTTCTTT
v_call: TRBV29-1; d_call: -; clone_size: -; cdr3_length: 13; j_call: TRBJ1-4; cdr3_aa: CSVEGTSNEKLFF; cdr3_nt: TGCAGCGTTGAGGGGACAAGTAATGAAAAACTGTTTTTT
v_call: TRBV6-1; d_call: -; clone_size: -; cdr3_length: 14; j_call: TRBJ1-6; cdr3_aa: CASGTRSYNSPLHF; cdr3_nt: TGTGCCAGCGGGACAAGGTCCTATAATTCACCCCTCCACTTT
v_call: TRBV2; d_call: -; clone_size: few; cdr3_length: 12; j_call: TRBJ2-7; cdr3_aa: CASTWATYEQYF; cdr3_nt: TGTGCCAGCACGTGGGCAACCTACGAGCAGTACTTC
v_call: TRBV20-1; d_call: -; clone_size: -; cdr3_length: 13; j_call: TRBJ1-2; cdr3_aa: CSARVPGGPGYTF; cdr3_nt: TGCAGTGCTAGAGTCCCCGGGGGACCTGGCTACACCTTC
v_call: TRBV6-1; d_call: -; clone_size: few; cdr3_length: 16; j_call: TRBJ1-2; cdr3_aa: CASSEDVTGPYYGYTF; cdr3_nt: TGTGCCAGCAGTGAAGATGTTACAGGGCCCTACTATGGCTACACCTTC
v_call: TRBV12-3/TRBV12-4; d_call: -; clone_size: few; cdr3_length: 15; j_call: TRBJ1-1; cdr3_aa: CASSPPEGLNTEAFF; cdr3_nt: TGTGCCAGCAGTCCCCCCGAGGGGCTGAACACTGAAGCTTTCTTT
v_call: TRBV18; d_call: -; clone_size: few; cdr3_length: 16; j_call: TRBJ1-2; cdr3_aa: CASSPLRQAANYGYTF; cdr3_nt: TGTGCCAGCTCACCACTTCGGCAGGCAGCTAACTATGGCTACACCTTC
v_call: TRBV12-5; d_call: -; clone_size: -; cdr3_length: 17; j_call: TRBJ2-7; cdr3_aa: CASGMRALAESSYEQYF; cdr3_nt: TGTGCTAGTGGGATGCGAGCCTTAGCGGAGAGCTCCTACGAGCAGTACTTC
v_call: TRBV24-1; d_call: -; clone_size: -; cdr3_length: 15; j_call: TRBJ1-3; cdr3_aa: CATSPELYSGNTIYF; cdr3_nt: TGTGCCACCTCTCCGGAGCTTTACTCTGGAAACACCATATATTTT
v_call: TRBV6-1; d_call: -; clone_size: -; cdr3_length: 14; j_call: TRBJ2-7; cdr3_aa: CASSEVAGSYEQYF; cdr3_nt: TGTGCCAGCAGTGAAGTCGCGGGATCCTACGAGCAGTACTTC
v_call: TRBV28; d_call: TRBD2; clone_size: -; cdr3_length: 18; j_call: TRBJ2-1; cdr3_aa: CASRLLAGGRSSYNEQFF; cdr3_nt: TGTGCCAGCAGGTTGCTAGCGGGAGGCCGTAGCTCCTACAATGAGCAGTTCTTC
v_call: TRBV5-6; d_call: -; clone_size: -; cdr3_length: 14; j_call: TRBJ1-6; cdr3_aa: CASSLGGRNSPLHF; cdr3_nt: TGTGCCAGCAGCTTGGGCGGCCGTAATTCACCCCTCCACTTT
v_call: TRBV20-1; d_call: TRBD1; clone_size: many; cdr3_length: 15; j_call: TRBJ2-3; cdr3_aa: CSARSGQGARDTQYF; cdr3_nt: TGCAGTGCTAGATCGGGGCAGGGGGCAAGAGATACGCAGTATTTT
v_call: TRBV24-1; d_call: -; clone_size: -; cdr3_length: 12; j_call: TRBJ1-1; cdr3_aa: CATRLGDTEAFF; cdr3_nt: TGTGCCACCAGGCTCGGGGACACTGAAGCTTTCTTT
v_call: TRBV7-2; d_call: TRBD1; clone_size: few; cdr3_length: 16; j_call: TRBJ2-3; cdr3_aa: CASSRRGTASTDTQYF; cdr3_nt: TGTGCCAGCAGCCGAAGAGGGACAGCTAGCACAGATACGCAGTATTTT
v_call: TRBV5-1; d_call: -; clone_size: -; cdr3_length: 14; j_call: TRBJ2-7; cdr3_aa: CASSPRTDTYEQYF; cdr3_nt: TGCGCCAGCAGCCCCAGGACAGATACCTACGAGCAGTACTTC
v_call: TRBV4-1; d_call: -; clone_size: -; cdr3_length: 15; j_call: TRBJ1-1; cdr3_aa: CASSQKAAGVPEAFF; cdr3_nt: TGCGCCAGCAGCCAGAAAGCCGCGGGGGTCCCTGAAGCTTTCTTT
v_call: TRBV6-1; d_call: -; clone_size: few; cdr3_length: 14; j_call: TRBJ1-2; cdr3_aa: CASRTPTGNYGYTF; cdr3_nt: TGTGCCAGCAGAACTCCGACAGGAAATTATGGCTACACCTTC
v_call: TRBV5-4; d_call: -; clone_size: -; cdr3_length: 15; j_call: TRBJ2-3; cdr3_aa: CASSSRGSLTDTQYF; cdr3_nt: TGTGCCAGCAGCTCCAGGGGCAGTCTTACAGATACGCAGTATTTT
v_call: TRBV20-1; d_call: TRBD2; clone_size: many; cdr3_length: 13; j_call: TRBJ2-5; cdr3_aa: CSATGGRVQTQYF; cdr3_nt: TGCAGTGCTACCGGCGGGAGGGTCCAGACCCAGTACTTC
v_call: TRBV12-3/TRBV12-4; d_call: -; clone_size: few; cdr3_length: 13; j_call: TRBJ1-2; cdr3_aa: CASSFLGVSGYTF; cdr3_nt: TGTGCCAGCAGTTTTTTAGGGGTTTCTGGCTACACCTTC
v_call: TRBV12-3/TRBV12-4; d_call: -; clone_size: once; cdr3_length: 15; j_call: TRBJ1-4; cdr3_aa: CASSLGVRGWKKLFF; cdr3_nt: TGTGCCAGCAGTTTAGGGGTCCGGGGGTGGAAAAAACTGTTTTTT
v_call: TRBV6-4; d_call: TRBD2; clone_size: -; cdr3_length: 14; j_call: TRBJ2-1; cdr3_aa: CASSEGLAGNEQFF; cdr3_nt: TGTGCCAGCAGTGAGGGACTAGCGGGCAATGAGCAGTTCTTC
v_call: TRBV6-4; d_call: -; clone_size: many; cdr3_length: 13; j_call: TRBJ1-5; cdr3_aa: CASSDSANQPQHF; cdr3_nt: TGTGCCAGCAGTGACTCGGCCAATCAGCCCCAGCATTTT
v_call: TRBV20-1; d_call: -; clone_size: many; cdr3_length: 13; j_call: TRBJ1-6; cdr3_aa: CSAITGSDSPLHF; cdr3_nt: TGCAGTGCTATTACAGGTTCTGATTCACCCCTCCACTTT
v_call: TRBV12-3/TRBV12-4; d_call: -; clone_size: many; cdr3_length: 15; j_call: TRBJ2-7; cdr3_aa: CASSLSRQTSYEQYF; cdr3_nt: TGTGCCAGCAGTTTATCAAGGCAGACCTCCTACGAGCAGTACTTC
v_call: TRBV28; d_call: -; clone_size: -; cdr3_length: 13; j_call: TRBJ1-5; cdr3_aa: CASSLSQSQPQHF; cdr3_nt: TGTGCCAGCAGTTTGAGTCAGAGTCAGCCCCAGCATTTT
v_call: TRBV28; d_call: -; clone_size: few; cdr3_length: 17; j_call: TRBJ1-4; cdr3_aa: CASSFQAEPALNEKLFF; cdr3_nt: TGTGCCAGCAGTTTTCAAGCCGAACCAGCTCTCAATGAAAAACTGTTTTTT
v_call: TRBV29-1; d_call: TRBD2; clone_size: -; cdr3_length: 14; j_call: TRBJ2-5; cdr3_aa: CSVATSGNMETQYF; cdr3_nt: TGCAGCGTTGCCACTAGCGGGAATATGGAGACCCAGTACTTC
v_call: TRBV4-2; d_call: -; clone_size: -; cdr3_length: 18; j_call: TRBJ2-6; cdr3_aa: CASSQDSGQSSGANVLTF; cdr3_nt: TGTGCCAGCAGCCAAGATAGCGGACAGAGCTCTGGGGCCAACGTCCTGACTTTC
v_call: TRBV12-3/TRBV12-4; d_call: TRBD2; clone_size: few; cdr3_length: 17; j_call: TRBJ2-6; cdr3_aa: CASSFPSGRSGANVLTF; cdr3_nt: TGTGCCAGCAGTTTTCCTAGCGGCCGCTCTGGGGCCAACGTCCTGACTTTC
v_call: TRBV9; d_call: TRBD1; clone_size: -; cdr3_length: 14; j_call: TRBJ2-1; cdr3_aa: CASSGVKQGSEQFF; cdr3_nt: TGTGCCAGCAGCGGAGTTAAACAGGGGAGTGAGCAGTTCTTC
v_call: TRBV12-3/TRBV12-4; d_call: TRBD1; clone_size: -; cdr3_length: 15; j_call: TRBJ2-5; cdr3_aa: CASSSNTGGRETQYF; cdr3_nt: TGTGCCAGCAGTTCCAATACAGGGGGGAGAGAGACCCAGTACTTC
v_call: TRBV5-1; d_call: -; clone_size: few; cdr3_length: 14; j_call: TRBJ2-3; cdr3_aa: CASSLADPTDTQYF; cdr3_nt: TGCGCCAGCAGCTTGGCGGATCCCACAGATACGCAGTATTTT
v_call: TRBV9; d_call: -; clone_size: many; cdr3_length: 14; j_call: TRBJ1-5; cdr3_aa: CASSVDGLNQPQHF; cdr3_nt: TGTGCCAGCAGCGTAGACGGGCTGAATCAGCCCCAGCATTTT
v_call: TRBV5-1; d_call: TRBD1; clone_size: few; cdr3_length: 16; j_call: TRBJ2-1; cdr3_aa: CASSPGPGQGRNEQFF; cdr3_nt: TGCGCCAGCAGCCCGGGACCGGGACAGGGGAGGAATGAGCAGTTCTTC